The clone carrying this T cell receptor (beta chain) occurred many times. Then a second PCR, running about 6 to 12 cycles, was carried out with a sample-barcoded 5' primer and a J-beta primer mix. Using its own MiXCR run on the 5' RACE reads, TCRdb lists one record per CDR3 protein. The profile shows around 1,600,000 distinct CDR3 sequences, about 42% of them singletons. This sample is drawn from a study of blood T cells in healthy people across ages. The CDR3 is made up of 14 amino acids. V gave up 2 bases and J gave up 1 base, with 8 bases separating them. Germline V gene lookup returns CDR1 DFQATT and CDR2 SNEGSKA (reference sequence).

This rearrangement joins TRBV20-1 to TRBJ2-2; tentative D call: TRBD2 (5 bases). The sequenced sample consisted of blood. The TCR comes from a woman under 30 in good health. The CDR3 loop reads CSARFGGNTGELFF. The CDR3 DNA reads TGCAGTGCTAGATTTGGAGGGAACACCGGGGAGCTGTTTTTT.